This entry concerns a single TCR beta chain. This sample stems from a study of blood T cell repertoires in COVID-19. The overall study: Spain, Italy and the United States supplied samples that represented acute and convalescent COVID-19.

The V and J ends lost 0 bases and 8 bases respectively, with 13 bases between them. In germline, CDR1 is LNHDA, CDR2 SQIVND (reference sequence). This CDR3 has 15 residues. Per the original methods: Estimation of nucleated cell counts was performed using reference gene primer amplification. TCRdb's copy holds only in-frame clones and misses some; the assay was immunoSEQ multiplex PCR. V and J calls and clone size are those listed in that table; D and trimming were worked out from the DNA. The sample includes 150,000 or so clones, around four fifths of them seen just once. The chain combines TRBV19 with TRBJ1-4; D remains ambiguous. This clonotype originated in a woman between 40 and 55 years old with active or convalescent COVID-19. Sample: peripheral blood. The CDR3 reads CASSIEGRNREKLFF. CDR3 DNA sequence: TGTGCCAGTAGTATAGAGGGCAGAAACCGGGAAAAACTGTTTTTT.